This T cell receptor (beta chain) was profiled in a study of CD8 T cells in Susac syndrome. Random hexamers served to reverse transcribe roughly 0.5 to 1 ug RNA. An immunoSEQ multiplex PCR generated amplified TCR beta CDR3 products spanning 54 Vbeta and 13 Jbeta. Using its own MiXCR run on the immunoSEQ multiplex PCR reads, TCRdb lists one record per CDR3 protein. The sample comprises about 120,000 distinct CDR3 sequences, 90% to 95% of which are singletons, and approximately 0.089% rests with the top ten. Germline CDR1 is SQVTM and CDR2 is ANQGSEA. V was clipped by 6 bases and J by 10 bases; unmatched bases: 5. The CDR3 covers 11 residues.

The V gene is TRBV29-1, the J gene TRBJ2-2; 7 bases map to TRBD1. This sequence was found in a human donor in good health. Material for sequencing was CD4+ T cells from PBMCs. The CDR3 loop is CSVRQGQELFF. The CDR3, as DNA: TGCAGCGTACGACAGGGACAGGAGCTGTTTTTT.